This is a list of T cell receptor beta chains from one sample in a study of T cell changes during pregnancy in multiple sclerosis. The repertoire was sequenced with immunoSEQ multiplex PCR; TCRdb's copy has only in-frame clones and lacks some. Here the sample spans roughly 54,000 clones, around 93% being singletons. This specimen was CD4+ T cells from peripheral blood mononuclear cells, taken after pregnancy. The source is a female donor with multiple sclerosis, enrolled in a pregnancy study. CDR3s include the opening cysteine and the closing phenylalanine or tryptophan. The D gene is left open where the match is weak. Clone sizes are given selectively: once, few, many, or a class where the clone is expanded.

abundance,j_gene,d_gene,v_gene,CDR3nt,CDR3aa
.,TRBJ2-1,TRBD1,TRBV7-2,TGTGCCAGCAGCTTTCAGGGGGTCGAGCAGTTCTTC,CASSFQGVEQFF
.,TRBJ1-1,.,TRBV19,TGTGCCAGCCGACCTTGGGGGGAAGGGGCGTCTGAAGCTTTCTTT,CASRPWGEGASEAFF
.,TRBJ1-5,.,TRBV5-4,TGTGCCAGCAGCTTGGAACCAGATTATCAGCCCCAGCATTTT,CASSLEPDYQPQHF
.,TRBJ2-2,TRBD1,TRBV5-4,TGTGCCAGCAGCTGGGGGACAGGGAACACCGGGGAGCTGTTTTTT,CASSWGTGNTGELFF
once,TRBJ1-1,TRBD1,TRBV6-6,TGTGCCAGCAGTTACCCGGGACAGGGTTTCAGTGAAGCTTTCTTT,CASSYPGQGFSEAFF
.,TRBJ1-5,.,TRBV11-1,TGTGCCAGCAGCCGGGGGACCAATCAGCCCCAGCATTTT,CASSRGTNQPQHF
.,TRBJ2-7,.,TRBV7-2,TGTGCCAGCAGCCCCCTCCTCGGTTCCTACGAGCAGTACTTC,CASSPLLGSYEQYF
.,TRBJ2-1,TRBD2,TRBV9,TGTGCCAGCAGCGTAGCGAGCGGGGGGTCATACAATGAGCAGTTCTTC,CASSVASGGSYNEQFF
.,TRBJ2-3,TRBD2,TRBV10-2,TGCGCCAGCAAGAGCGGGGGGGCAAACTGGGCAGATACGCAGTATTTT,CASKSGGANWADTQYF
.,TRBJ1-2,TRBD1,TRBV4-3,TGCGCCAGCAGCAGACCCCCTTATCCAGGGGGCGAGGATGGCTACACCTTC,CASSRPPYPGGEDGYTF
.,TRBJ2-1,TRBD2,TRBV7-2,TGTGCCAGCAGCTTAGTTTTGCGGGGGGGATCCTACAATGAGCAGTTCTTC,CASSLVLRGGSYNEQFF
once,TRBJ1-4,.,TRBV29-1,TGCAGCGTTGTCTCAACTAATGAAAAACTGTTTTTT,CSVVSTNEKLFF
.,TRBJ2-7,TRBD2,TRBV7-8,TGTGCCAGCACTCCACTAGCGGGGAGTCAGCAGTACTTC,CASTPLAGSQQYF
.,TRBJ1-4,.,TRBV19,TGTGCCAGTAGCAAAAAGGCGGCGGTTAATGAAAAACTGTTTTTT,CASSKKAAVNEKLFF
.,TRBJ1-1,TRBD1,TRBV30,TGTGCCTGGAGACAGGGGCTGAACACTGAAGCTTTCTTT,CAWRQGLNTEAFF
.,TRBJ2-3,.,TRBV5-6,TGTGCCAGCAGCTTGTTAGGCAGGGAAGATACGCAGTATTTT,CASSLLGREDTQYF